Sequencing of this TCR beta chain was carried out in a study of OX40 agonist ivuxolimab in advanced cancers. Study overall: People in dose escalation had one of these cancers: hepatocellular carcinoma, melanoma, renal cell or head and neck cancer. General study results and limits: Antigen specificity remained undetermined for the expanded peripheral T cells. Researchers report that CD8+ T cells had, on average, more expanded clones than CD4+. Clonal expansion by week 6 occurred in CD4+ and CD8+ blood T cells (at 0.1 to 3.0 mg/kg).

Clones were sequenced by immunoSEQ multiplex PCR, and TCRdb holds only the in-frame ones, with some missing. The sample yields tens of thousands of clones, about 80% seen once. To note about this clone: No antigen is known for it.

The V gene end was trimmed by 1 base and the J gene end by 1 base; junction bases not matched to a gene: 9. Germline CDR1 and CDR2: SGHRS and YFSETQ. The CDR3 spans 17 residues. The TCR originated in an adult with an advanced solid tumor such as melanoma, head and neck, liver or kidney cancer. The chain employs TRBV5-1 and TRBJ1-1; 8 bases line up with TRBD1. The starting material was CD4+ or CD8+ T cells sorted from blood, obtained in a trial of the OX40 agonist ivuxolimab. The CDR3, as DNA: TGCGCCAGCAGCTTGACAGGGGGACTAGGTAGGAACACTGAAGCTTTCTTT. It yields the protein CASSLTGGLGRNTEAFF.